A single sample is the source of the 15 T cell receptor beta chains below, sequenced in a study of T cell repertoires in cytomegalovirus infection. Via MiXCR, TCRdb re-called the reads, giving one row per CDR3 protein. The sample lists some 920,000 distinct CDR3 sequences, approximately 30% occurring once. Their cognate antigens are unknown. Specimen: cultured CD8+ T cells from PBMCs, collected from culture after CMV antigen stimulation. The receptors here all came from a human donor in good health (CMV status not recorded). Some clones in this sample may be carry-over from other donors' samples.

This clonotype was seen a handful of times. The rearrangement joins TRBV6-5 to TRBJ1-1; D is unresolved. The V end lost 1 base, the J end lost 5 bases, and 26 bases lay between the germline ends. This CDR3 spans 19 amino acids. CDR1 MNHEY and CDR2 SVGAGI come from the germline V gene. In DNA form, the CDR3 reads TGTGCCAGCAGTTACTGGCGCGATAATCTCGGAAATGAAGGGACTGAAGCTTTCTTT. It codes for CASSYWRDNLGNEGTEAFF.

In this sample, this clonotype turned up once. The V and J genes are TRBV5-6 and TRBJ2-4; D gene ambiguous. The V gene's germline CDR1 is SGHDT and CDR2 YYEEEE. CDR3 length equals 16 residues. The V gene lost 4 bases and the J gene lost 0 bases, with 14 bases spanning the gap. The CDR3 reads CASSPMPTLAKNIQYF. The CDR3 nucleotides are TGTGCCAGCAGCCCCATGCCCACATTAGCCAAAAACATTCAGTACTTC.

Ten or more counts support this clonotype. The genes are TRBV5-5 and TRBJ2-3; no clear D gene. This CDR3 comprises 17 residues. CDR1 is SGHKS, CDR2 YYEKEE, per germline (reference sequence). Between the trimmed V and J ends, which lost 2 bases and 2 bases, there was a span of 18 bases. The CDR3 coding sequence is TGTGCCAGCAGCTTTCCCCTTGGCGGAGACCCCACAGATACGCAGTATTTT. It codes for CASSFPLGGDPTDTQYF. Together with reference TRBV5-5 and TRBJ2-3, the CDR3 gives the full variable domain: DAGVTQSPTHLIKTRGQQVTLRCSPISGHKSVSWYQQVLGQGPQFIFQYYEKEERGRGNFPDRFSARQFPNYSSELNVNALLLGDSALYLCASSFPLGGDPTDTQYFGPGTRLTVL.

This clonotype came up a few times. This sequence joins TRBV29-1 and TRBJ1-1; perhaps TRBD1 as D (5 bases). This CDR3 has 13 residues. V was cut by 0 bases and J by 9 bases, with 14 bases left in between. Germline CDR1 reads SQVTM; CDR2 reads ANQGSEA. CDR3 in amino acids: CSVEDQPQGKAFF. The CDR3 DNA sequence: TGCAGCGTTGAAGATCAACCCCAGGGTAAAGCTTTCTTT.

This clonotype was seen a few times. The rearrangement joins TRBV5-6 to TRBJ2-5, with D perhaps TRBD1 or TRBD2 (5 bases each). V gave up 0 bases and J gave up 0 bases, with 12 bases separating them. CDR1 and CDR2 (germline): SGHDT, YYEEEE. This CDR3 region has 16 residues. DNA of the CDR3: TGTGCCAGCAGCTTGGAAATTAGGGGACACCAAGAGACCCAGTACTTC. Translated: CASSLEIRGHQETQYF.

The J gene is TRBJ2-3, the V gene TRBV10-3, with 7 bases lining up with TRBD1. The CDR3 covers 15 residues. Per germline, CDR1 ENHRY and CDR2 SYGVKD. Trimming at V came to 6 bases and at J to 3 bases, leaving 9 bases not matched to a gene. CDR3 coding DNA: TGTGCCATCAGCGCCGGGACAGTCAAAACAGATACGCAGTATTTT. The encoded protein is CAISAGTVKTDTQYF.

This clonotype turned up a few times. The gene calls are TRBV12-3 or TRBV12-4 and TRBJ1-1; D unresolved. CDR3 length equals 13 residues. V dropped 4 bases and J dropped 6 bases, with 12 bases sitting between them. In DNA form, the CDR3 reads TGTGCCAGCAGTTCCTTTTCTGGGGCTGAAGCTTTCTTT. As protein: CASSSFSGAEAFF.

This clonotype turned up a few times. The genes are TRBV20-1 and TRBJ1-6, with D perhaps TRBD1 (5 bases). This CDR3 comprises 14 residues. V lost 3 bases to trimming and J lost 6 bases, with 12 bases between them. Germline values: CDR1 DFQATT, CDR2 SNEGSKA (reference sequence). The CDR3 region has the DNA TGCAGTGCTAGGCCCTCTGACAGTAATTCACCCCTCCACTTT. The encoded protein is CSARPSDSNSPLHF.

This rearrangement joins TRBV7-3 to TRBJ2-1, with D perhaps matching TRBD1 (5 bases). Trimming took 5 bases from V and 0 from J, leaving 14 bases between them. Germline V gene sequence: CDR1 SGHTA, CDR2 FQGTGA. The CDR3 length is 16 residues. CDR3: CASSQRGMSSYNEQFF. As DNA, the CDR3 is TGTGCCAGCAGCCAAAGGGGTATGAGCTCCTACAATGAGCAGTTCTTC.

The chain is built from TRBV15 and TRBJ2-1, with a tentative D call TRBD1 (5 bases). Germline CDR1 reads LNHNV; CDR2 reads YYDKDF (reference sequence). This CDR3 is 14 amino acids long. V dropped 7 bases and J dropped 0 bases, with 10 bases sitting between them. The DNA of the CDR3 is TGTGCCACCACAGGGTCGAGCTCCTACAATGAGCAGTTCTTC. Encoded protein: CATTGSSSYNEQFF.

V gene TRBV20-1 combines with J gene TRBJ2-1; D not certain. V was cut by 0 bases and J by 0 bases, with 6 bases left in between. Germline assignment: CDR1 DFQATT and CDR2 SNEGSKA (reference sequence). The CDR3 consists of 14 residues. The CDR3: CSARDPRSYNEQFF. As DNA, the CDR3 is TGCAGTGCTAGAGACCCTCGCTCCTACAATGAGCAGTTCTTC.

This clonotype has more than one count but fewer than ten. The CDR3 sequence is CASSRISGGANTGELFF. The CDR3 DNA sequence: TGTGCCAGCAGTAGAATTAGCGGGGGGGCGAACACCGGGGAGCTGTTTTTT. The chain uses TRBV27 and TRBJ2-2; TRBD2 matches 11 bases. This CDR3 has 17 residues. Germline V gives CDR1 MNHEY, CDR2 SMNVEV (reference sequence). Trimming removed 5 bases from V and 0 bases from J; junction bases left unmatched: 5.

This chain joins TRBV2 and TRBJ1-2; 7 bases are shared with TRBD1. CDR1 and CDR2 from the germline V gene are SNHLY and FYNNEI. The CDR3 is 12 residues long. CDR3: CGMTGTNYGYTF. In DNA form, the CDR3 reads TGTGGGATGACAGGGACTAACTATGGCTACACCTTC. The whole variable domain, remainder taken from reference TRBV2 and TRBJ1-2, is EPEVTQTPSHQVTQMGQEVILRCVPISNHLYFYWYRQILGQKVEFLVSFYNNEISEKSEIFDDQFSVERPDGSNFTLKIRSTKLEDSAMYFCGMTGTNYGYTFGSGTRLTVV.

A few counts support this clonotype. V and J are TRBV5-3 and TRBJ1-1; D remains ambiguous. TRBV5-3 is classed as an ORF, of uncertain function. The CDR3 consists of 16 residues. V was shortened by 0 bases and J by 0 bases, with 12 bases between the two germline ends. The CDR3 region is CARSLGILGMNTEAFF. CDR3 bases: TGTGCCAGAAGCTTGGGGATTTTGGGGATGAACACTGAAGCTTTCTTT.

Here the CDR3 reads CASSHWKTNTEAFF. The CDR3 nucleotides are TGCGCCAGCAGCCATTGGAAGACGAACACTGAAGCTTTCTTT. The chain recombines TRBV4-3 with TRBJ1-1, with no clear D. CDR3 length equals 14 residues. V was clipped by 3 bases and J by 1 base, with 9 bases between them. Germline V gene lookup returns CDR1 LGHNA and CDR2 YSLEER.